Listed below are T cell receptor beta chains from one sample, sequenced in a study of response to subunit inactivated influenza vaccine. Using its own MiXCR run on the RT-PCR reads, TCRdb lists one record per CDR3 protein. In the table there are more than 400,000 distinct CDR3 sequences, 7.2% of which are singletons. The sample here was PBMCs from blood, taken approximately 25 months after vaccination. The receptors shown here come from a man aged 50 to 75 who received an inactivated influenza vaccine. Each CDR3 is given with its conserved first and last residue. The D gene is left open where the match is weak. The size field is filled for only some rows; it gives once, few, many or a size class.

TRBV3-1	-	TRBJ1-5	-	CASSQEWAGAGNQPQHF	TGTGCCAGCAGCCAAGAATGGGCAGGGGCAGGCAATCAGCCCCAGCATTTT
TRBV7-9	-	TRBJ2-1	-	CASTPGRAEQFF	TGTGCCAGCACCCCCGGTAGGGCTGAGCAGTTCTTC
TRBV7-2	-	TRBJ2-3	-	CASADPRDTQYF	TGTGCCAGCGCAGATCCCCGGGATACGCAGTATTTT
TRBV5-1	few	TRBJ1-6	-	CASSLAGLSSYNSPLHF	TGCGCCAGCAGCTTGGCAGGCTTGAGCTCCTATAATTCACCCCTCCACTTT
TRBV19	-	TRBJ2-1	-	CASSSSGVLNNEQFF	TGTGCCAGTAGTAGCTCGGGGGTCCTAAACAATGAGCAGTTCTTC
TRBV7-2	few	TRBJ2-1	TRBD2	CASSRSGSGYNEQFF	TGTGCCAGCAGCCGTAGCGGGAGTGGGTACAATGAGCAGTTCTTC
TRBV29-1	-	TRBJ2-5	-	CSGLFRAETQYF	TGCAGCGGCCTGTTCCGGGCAGAGACCCAGTACTTC
TRBV7-2	few	TRBJ2-1	-	CASSSYGSYNEQFF	TGTGCCAGCAGCTCTTACGGGTCCTACAATGAGCAGTTCTTC
TRBV11-2	few	TRBJ2-2	TRBD1	CASSLVRGQTGELFF	TGTGCCAGCAGCTTAGTGAGGGGGCAGACCGGGGAGCTGTTTTTT
TRBV4-1	-	TRBJ1-4	-	CASSQRRPGVDEKLFF	TGCGCCAGCAGCCAACGCCGTCCCGGAGTGGATGAAAAACTGTTTTTT
TRBV3-1	few	TRBJ1-1	-	CASSQEYGMTFF	TGTGCCAGCAGCCAAGAATATGGCATGACTTTCTTT
TRBV20-1	many	TRBJ2-1	TRBD1	CSAERGTGGDEQFF	TGCAGTGCAGAACGGGGGACAGGGGGCGATGAGCAGTTCTTC
TRBV11-2	many	TRBJ1-4	-	CASSLVSGPKGSEKLFF	TGTGCCAGCAGCTTAGTATCCGGGCCAAAAGGGAGTGAAAAACTGTTTTTT
TRBV7-9	-	TRBJ1-1	-	CASSRGGSEAFF	TGTGCCAGCAGCCGTGGGGGTTCTGAAGCTTTCTTT
TRBV6-1	-	TRBJ2-5	-	CASGLAGTETQYF	TGTGCCAGCGGATTGGCAGGGACAGAGACCCAGTACTTC
TRBV28	many	TRBJ2-1	-	CASGGYNEQFF	TGTGCCAGCGGTGGTTACAATGAGCAGTTCTTC
TRBV11-2	-	TRBJ2-7	-	CARKGRVFRWQYF	TGTGCCAGAAAAGGCAGGGTATTCCGGTGGCAGTACTTC
TRBV5-1	many	TRBJ2-3	-	CASSFNGDDTQYF	TGCGCCAGCAGCTTCAACGGGGACGATACGCAGTATTTT
TRBV7-6	few	TRBJ2-3	-	CASSLAGGSHQLGTQYF	TGTGCCAGCAGCTTAGCGGGTGGGAGTCACCAGCTGGGGACGCAGTATTTT
TRBV19	-	TRBJ2-7	TRBD1	CASSIDRGTGLYEQYF	TGTGCCAGTAGTATAGATCGGGGGACAGGGTTGTACGAGCAGTACTTC
TRBV7-9	few	TRBJ2-1	-	CASSGAIHEQFF	TGTGCCAGCAGCGGCGCTATCCATGAGCAGTTCTTC
TRBV6-6	-	TRBJ1-2	-	CASSYYGGLGYTF	TGTGCCAGCAGTTACTATGGGGGGCTCGGCTACACCTTC
TRBV12-3/TRBV12-4	-	TRBJ1-1	-	CASSLAHNTEAFF	TGTGCCAGCAGTTTAGCGCATAACACTGAAGCTTTCTTT
TRBV19	-	TRBJ2-7	TRBD2	CASSIGTSETYEQYF	TGTGCCAGTAGTATCGGGACTAGCGAAACCTACGAGCAGTACTTC
TRBV20-1	-	TRBJ2-5	-	CSAPRGTGIKAQYF	TGCAGTGCTCCGAGGGGGACGGGAATAAAGGCCCAGTACTTC
TRBV20-1	-	TRBJ1-6	TRBD1	CSARDLLRTGDGKSPLHF	TGCAGTGCTAGAGATCTTCTTAGGACAGGGGACGGAAAATCACCCCTCCACTTT
TRBV11-2	few	TRBJ2-3	-	CASSFTTEDTQYF	TGTGCCAGCAGCTTTACTACGGAAGATACGCAGTATTTT
TRBV3-1	few	TRBJ1-6	-	CASSPLGNPLHF	TGTGCCAGCAGCCCCCTTGGTAACCCCCTCCACTTT